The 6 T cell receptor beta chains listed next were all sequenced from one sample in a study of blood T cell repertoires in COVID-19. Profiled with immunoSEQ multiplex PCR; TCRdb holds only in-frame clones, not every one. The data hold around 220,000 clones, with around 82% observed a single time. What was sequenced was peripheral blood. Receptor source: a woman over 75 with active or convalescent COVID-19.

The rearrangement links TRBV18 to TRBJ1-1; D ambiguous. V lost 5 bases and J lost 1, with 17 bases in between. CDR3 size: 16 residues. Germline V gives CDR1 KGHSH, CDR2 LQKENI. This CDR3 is CASSSQLQPSNTEAFF. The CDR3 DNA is TGTGCCAGCTCATCCCAACTACAACCTTCGAACACTGAAGCTTTCTTT. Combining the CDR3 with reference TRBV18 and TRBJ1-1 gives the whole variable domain NAGVMQNPRHLVRRRGQEARLRCSPMKGHSHVYWYRQLPEEGLKFMVYLQKENIIDESGMPKERFSAEFPKEGPSILRIQQVVRGDSAAYFCASSSQLQPSNTEAFFGQGTRLTVV.

Here the CDR3 DNA reads TGTGCCAGCAGCTTAACAGGGGCTAATTCACCCCTCCACTTT. Its translation: CASSLTGANSPLHF. The chain joins TRBV13 to TRBJ1-6; 7 bases are shared with TRBD1. Trimming removed 2 bases from V and 6 bases from J; junction bases left unmatched: 1. Germline V gene data show CDR1 as PRHDT and CDR2 as FYEKMQ (reference sequence). The CDR3 consists of 14 residues.

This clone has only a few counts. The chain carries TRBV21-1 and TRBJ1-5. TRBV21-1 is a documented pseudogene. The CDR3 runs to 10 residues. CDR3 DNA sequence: TGTGCCAGCAGGACGGAGGGCTGGCATTTT. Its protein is CASRTEGWHF.

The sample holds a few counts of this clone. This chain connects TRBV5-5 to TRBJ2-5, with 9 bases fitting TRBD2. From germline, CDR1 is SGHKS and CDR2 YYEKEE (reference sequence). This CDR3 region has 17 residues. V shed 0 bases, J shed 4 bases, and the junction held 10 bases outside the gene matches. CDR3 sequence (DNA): TGTGCCAGCAGCTTGGGGTCCCGCGGGGGGGCCCTAGAGACCCAGTACTTC. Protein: CASSLGSRGGALETQYF.

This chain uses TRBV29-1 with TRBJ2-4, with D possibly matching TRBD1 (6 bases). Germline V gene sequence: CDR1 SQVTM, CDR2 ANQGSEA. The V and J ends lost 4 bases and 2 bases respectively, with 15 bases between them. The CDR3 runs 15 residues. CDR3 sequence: CSVVPGTPSKNIQYF. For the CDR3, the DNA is TGCAGCGTTGTCCCCGGGACACCCTCCAAAAACATTCAGTACTTC. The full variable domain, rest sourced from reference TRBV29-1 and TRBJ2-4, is SAVISQKPSRDICQRGTSLTIQCQVDSQVTMMFWYRQQPGQSLTLIATANQGSEATYESGFVIDKFPISRPNLTFSTLTVSNMSPEDSSIYLCSVVPGTPSKNIQYFGAGTRLSVL.

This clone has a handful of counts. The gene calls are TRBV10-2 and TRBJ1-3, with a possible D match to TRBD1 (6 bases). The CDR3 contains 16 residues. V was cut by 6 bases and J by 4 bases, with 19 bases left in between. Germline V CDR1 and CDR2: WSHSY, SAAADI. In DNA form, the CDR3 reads TGCGCCAGCAGCCGAGGCCCAGGGGACGCCGGAAACACCATATATTTT. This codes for CASSRGPGDAGNTIYF.